One T cell receptor beta chain is described in this entry. Antigen specificity is unknown. TCRdb keeps only in-frame clones here, not all; method: immunoSEQ multiplex PCR. Here the sample spans roughly 80,000 clones, approximately 88% being singletons. The source of the sample is a study of T cell responses to AZD1222 COVID-19 vaccine. Notes on the study in general: Repertoire collection took place solely once the T cell response had peaked.

V lost 4 bases and J 0 bases, leaving 7 bases between the germline ends. The CDR3 consists of 13 residues. Germline V gives CDR1 SGHNT, CDR2 YYREEE (reference sequence). V gene TRBV5-4 combines with J gene TRBJ1-1; D uncertain. The material sequenced was peripheral blood, taken on day 0 of MenACWY control vaccination. The TCR comes from an adult in good health. CDR3 nucleotides: TGTGCCAGCAGCCAGGTGATGAACACTGAAGCTTTCTTT. The encoded protein is CASSQVMNTEAFF.